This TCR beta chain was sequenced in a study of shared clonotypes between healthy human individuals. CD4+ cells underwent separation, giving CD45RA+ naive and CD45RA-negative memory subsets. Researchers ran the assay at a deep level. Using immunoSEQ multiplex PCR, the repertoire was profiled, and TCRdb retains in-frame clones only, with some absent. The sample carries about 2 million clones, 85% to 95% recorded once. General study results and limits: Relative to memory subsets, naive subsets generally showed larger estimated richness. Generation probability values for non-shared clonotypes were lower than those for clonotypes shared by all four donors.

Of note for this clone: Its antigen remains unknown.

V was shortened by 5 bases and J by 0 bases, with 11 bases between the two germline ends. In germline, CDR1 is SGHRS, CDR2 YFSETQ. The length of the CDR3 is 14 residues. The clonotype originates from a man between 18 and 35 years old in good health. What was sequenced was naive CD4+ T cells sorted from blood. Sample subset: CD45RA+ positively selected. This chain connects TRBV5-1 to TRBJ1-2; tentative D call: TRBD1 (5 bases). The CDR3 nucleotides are TGCGCCAGCAGTTCACAGACAGCTAACTATGGCTACACCTTC. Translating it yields CASSSQTANYGYTF.